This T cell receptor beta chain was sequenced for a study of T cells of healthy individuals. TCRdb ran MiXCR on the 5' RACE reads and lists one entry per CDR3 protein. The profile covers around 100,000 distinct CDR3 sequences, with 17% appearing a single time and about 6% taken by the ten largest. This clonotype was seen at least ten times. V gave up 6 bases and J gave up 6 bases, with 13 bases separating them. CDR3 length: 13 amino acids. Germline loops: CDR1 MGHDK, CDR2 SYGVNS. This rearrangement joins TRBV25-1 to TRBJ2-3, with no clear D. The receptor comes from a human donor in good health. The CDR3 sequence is CASSLPSADTQYF. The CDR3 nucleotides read TGTGCCAGCAGCCTCCCATCCGCGGATACGCAGTATTTT.